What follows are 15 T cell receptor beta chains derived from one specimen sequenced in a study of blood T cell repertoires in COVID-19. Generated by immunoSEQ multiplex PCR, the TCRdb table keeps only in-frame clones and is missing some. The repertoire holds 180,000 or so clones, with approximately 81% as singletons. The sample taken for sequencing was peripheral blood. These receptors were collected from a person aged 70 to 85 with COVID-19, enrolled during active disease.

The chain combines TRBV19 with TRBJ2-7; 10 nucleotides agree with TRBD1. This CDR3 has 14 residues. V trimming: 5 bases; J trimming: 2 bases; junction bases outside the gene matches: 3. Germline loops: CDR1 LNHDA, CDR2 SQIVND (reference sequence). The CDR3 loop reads CASSLDRGPYEQYF. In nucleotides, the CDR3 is TGTGCCAGTAGTCTCGACAGGGGGCCCTACGAGCAGTACTTC.

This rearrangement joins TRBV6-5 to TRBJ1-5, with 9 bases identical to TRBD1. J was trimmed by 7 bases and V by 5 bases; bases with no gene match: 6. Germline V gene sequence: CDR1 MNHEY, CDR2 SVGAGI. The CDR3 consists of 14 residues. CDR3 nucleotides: TGTGCCAGCAGTCAGGGACAGGGTAACCAGCCCCAGCATTTT. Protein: CASSQGQGNQPQHF.

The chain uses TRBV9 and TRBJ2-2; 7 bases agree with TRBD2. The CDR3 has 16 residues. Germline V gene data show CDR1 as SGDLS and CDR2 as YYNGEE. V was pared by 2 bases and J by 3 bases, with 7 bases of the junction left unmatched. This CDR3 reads CASSVQSGTDTGELFF. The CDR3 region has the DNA TGTGCCAGCAGCGTTCAAAGCGGGACCGACACCGGGGAGCTGTTTTTT.

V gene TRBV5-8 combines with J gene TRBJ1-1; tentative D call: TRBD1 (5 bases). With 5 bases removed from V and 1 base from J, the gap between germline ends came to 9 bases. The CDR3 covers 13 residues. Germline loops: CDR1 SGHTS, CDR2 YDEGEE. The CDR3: CASRQRGNTEAFF. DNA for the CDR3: TGTGCCAGCAGACAAAGGGGGAACACTGAAGCTTTCTTT.

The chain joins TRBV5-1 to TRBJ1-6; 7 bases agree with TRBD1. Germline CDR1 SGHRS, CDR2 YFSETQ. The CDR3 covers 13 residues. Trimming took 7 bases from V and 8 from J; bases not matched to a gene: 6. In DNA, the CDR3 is TGCGCCAGCCGCCGACAGGGCGATTCACCCCTCCACTTT. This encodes CASRRQGDSPLHF.

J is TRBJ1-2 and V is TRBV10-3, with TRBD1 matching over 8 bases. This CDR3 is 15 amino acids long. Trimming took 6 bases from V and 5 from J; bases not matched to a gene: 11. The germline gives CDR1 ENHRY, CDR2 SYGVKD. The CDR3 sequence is CAIRDQGQASYGYTF. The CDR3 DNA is TGTGCCATCAGAGACCAGGGACAGGCCTCTTATGGCTACACCTTC.

CDR3 loop: CASRKDGASDQPQHF. The CDR3, as DNA: TGTGCCAGCAGGAAAGACGGAGCGTCGGATCAGCCCCAGCATTTT. The V gene is TRBV27, the J gene TRBJ1-5; no definite D call. The CDR3 has 15 residues. Per the germline V gene, CDR1 is MNHEY and CDR2 is SMNVEV (reference sequence). V was trimmed by 6 bases and J by 5 bases, leaving 17 bases between them.

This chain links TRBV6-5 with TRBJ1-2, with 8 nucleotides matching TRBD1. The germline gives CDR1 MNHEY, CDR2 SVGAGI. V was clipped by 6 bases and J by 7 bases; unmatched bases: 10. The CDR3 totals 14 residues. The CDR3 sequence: CASRAGQGISGYTF. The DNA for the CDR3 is TGTGCCAGCAGAGCCGGACAGGGAATTTCTGGCTACACCTTC.

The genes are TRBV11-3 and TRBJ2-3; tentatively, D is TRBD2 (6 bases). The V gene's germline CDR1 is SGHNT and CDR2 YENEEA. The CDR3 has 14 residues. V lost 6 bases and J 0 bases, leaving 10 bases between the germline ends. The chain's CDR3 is CASSLSGSTDTQYF. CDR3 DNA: TGTGCCAGCAGTCTTAGCGGCAGCACAGATACGCAGTATTTT.

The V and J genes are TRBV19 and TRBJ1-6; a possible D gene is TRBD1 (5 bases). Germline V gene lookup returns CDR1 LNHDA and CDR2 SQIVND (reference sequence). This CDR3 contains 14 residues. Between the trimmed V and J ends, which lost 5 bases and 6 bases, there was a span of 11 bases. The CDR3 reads CASSGARANSPLHF. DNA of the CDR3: TGTGCCAGTAGTGGGGCCAGGGCTAATTCACCCCTCCACTTT.

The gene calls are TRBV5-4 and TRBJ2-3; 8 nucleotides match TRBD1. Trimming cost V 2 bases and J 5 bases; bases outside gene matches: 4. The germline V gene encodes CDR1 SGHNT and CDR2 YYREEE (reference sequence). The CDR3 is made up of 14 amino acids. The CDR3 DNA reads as TGTGCCAGCAGCTTCGAACAGGGGGGAGATACGCAGTATTTT. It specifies CASSFEQGGDTQYF.

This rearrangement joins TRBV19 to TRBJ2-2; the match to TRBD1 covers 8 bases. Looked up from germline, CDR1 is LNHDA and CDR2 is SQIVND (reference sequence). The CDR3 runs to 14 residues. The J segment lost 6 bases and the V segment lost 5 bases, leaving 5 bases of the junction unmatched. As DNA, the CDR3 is TGTGCCAGTAGTCCGCTGGACAGGGCCGGGGAGCTGTTTTTT. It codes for CASSPLDRAGELFF.

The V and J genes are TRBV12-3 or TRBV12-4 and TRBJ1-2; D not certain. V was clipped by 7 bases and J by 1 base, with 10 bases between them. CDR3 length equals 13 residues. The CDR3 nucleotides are TGTGCCAGCACATCACAGAATAACTATGGCTACACCTTC. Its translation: CASTSQNNYGYTF.

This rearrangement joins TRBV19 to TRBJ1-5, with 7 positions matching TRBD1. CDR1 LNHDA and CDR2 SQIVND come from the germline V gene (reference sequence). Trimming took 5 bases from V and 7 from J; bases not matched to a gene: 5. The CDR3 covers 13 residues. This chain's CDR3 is CASSRQGGQPQHF. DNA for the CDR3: TGTGCCAGTAGTCGACAGGGTGGACAGCCCCAGCATTTT.

The CDR3: CAISATSGSTDTQYF. CDR3 in DNA: TGTGCCATCAGTGCTACTAGCGGTAGCACAGATACGCAGTATTTT. This chain uses TRBV10-3 with TRBJ2-3; 8 nucleotides match TRBD2. V lost 4 bases and J lost 0; bases outside the gene matches: 3. Germline V gene lookup returns CDR1 ENHRY and CDR2 SYGVKD. The length of the CDR3 is 15 residues.